This T cell receptor beta chain was captured by sequencing in a study of monozygotic twins with inflammatory bowel disease (dated by TCRdb to the late 2010s). In terms of the full investigation: A total of roughly 28 monozygotic twin pairs were included in the full study, comprising nine German pairs (four IBD-concordant, five IBD-discordant) and 19 IBD-discordant Danish pairs. Each individual had, on average, about 151 000 unique TCRalpha sequences and 181 000 unique TCRbeta sequences available for analysis. Within discordant pairs, disease-associated traits were sought mainly by comparing IBD patients with their genetically identical healthy co-twins.

The method was 5' RACE. Each TCR library was prepared from 3,500 to 4,500 ng of total RNA. For each sample, cDNA synthesis was carried out in eight separate reactions using SMARTScribe reverse transcriptase. During cDNA synthesis, template switching was used to introduce unique molecular identifiers that contained a 6-nucleotide sample barcode. Amplification of TCRalpha and TCRbeta cDNA involved two nested PCRs of 16 and 9 cycles, and each PCR was followed by bead purification. Before amplification, the cDNA was both treated with uracil DNA-glycosylase and purified with the QIAquick PCR purification kit. The second PCR added Illumina TruSeq-compatible adapters along with sample-specific barcodes. TapeStation and Qubit were used to check library quality and concentration, and roughly 5.5 ng of each library was pooled. Sequencing of pooled libraries was carried out on an Illumina HiSeq2500 single-index Rapid Run using 2 x 100 bp reads and custom sequencing primers. On the study's bioinformatics: PCR and sequencing errors were corrected by UMI-based consensus assembly using MiGEC version 1.2.6. MiXCR version 2.1.1 handled V(D)J alignment, clonotype assembly and CDR3 extraction. To normalise gene usage, clonotype sharing and MAIT/NKT TCR abundance, the analysis used the top 1000, 10 000 and 20 000 clonotypes per sample. After downsampling to 27 000 UMIs, diversity was calculated as the inverse Simpson index using the vegan R package. Paired Mann-Whitney U tests on discordant twin pairs were used, with Benjamini-Hochberg multiple-testing correction. Reads reprocessed by TCRdb are summarized as one entry per CDR3 protein sequence, and DNA is absent. These V and J calls originate from TCRdb's pipeline instead of the authors' own analysis. This sample's table has entries for tens of thousands of distinct CDR3 sequences. The ten largest clones represent approximately 7% of the sample.

About this clonotype itself: It lacks a known antigen.

From each donor, a roughly 2.5 ml peripheral blood sample was collected into PAXgene tubes and stored at -80 degrees C. Total RNA was isolated from whole blood with the PAXgene blood miRNA kit on an automated QIAcube, without T cell sorting. Peripheral blood from monozygotic twin pairs who were concordant or discordant for inflammatory bowel disease underwent deep TCRalpha and TCRbeta repertoire profiling using unique molecular barcoding. Smoking habits were recorded for all twin pairs, and individuals were classified as current, former or never smokers. The investigation overall reported the following: Distinction between different T cell subtypes could not be achieved in the analysis. Differing immunosuppressive treatments among patients may have added background noise and inter-individual variability to the repertoires. Repertoire similarity did not differ between concordant and discordant twins, possibly due to limited statistical power. IBD patients had lower TCRbeta repertoire diversity, measured by the inverse Simpson index, than their healthy co-twins. Compared with healthy twins, IBD patients had fewer clonotypes in common with other individuals, a difference most pronounced in patients showing signs of disease activity. The results gave no support for a single strong signal or clonotype linked to IBD.

Sequences SGHTA (CDR1) and FQGNSA (CDR2) are obtained from the germline V gene. The CDR3 measures 14 amino acids from cysteine to phenylalanine. Nucleotide data are not available. Sequencing input: blood. This sequence was found in a human donor with ulcerative colitis or Crohn's disease, or a healthy co-twin of an affected twin (not recorded which). The V and J genes are TRBV7-2 and TRBJ1-2; TCRdb lists TRBD1, though no DNA is available to test this call. CDR3 protein: CASSFNRVYIGYTF.